A selection of T cell receptor beta chains follows, all from one sample in a study of T cell changes during pregnancy in multiple sclerosis. Clones were read by immunoSEQ multiplex PCR, and TCRdb kept only the in-frame ones, dropping some. This table holds approximately 79,000 clones, about 93% found once. This sample comprised peripheral blood, obtained in the second trimester of pregnancy. These receptors all stem from a female donor in good health, enrolled as a control in a pregnancy study. Each CDR3 is given with its conserved first and last residue. Fields, in order: CDR3 DNA, CDR3 protein, J gene, D gene, clone size, CDR3 length, V gene. The D gene is left open where the match is weak. Not all rows give a size; the values are once, few, many and, for expanded clones, a class.

DNA: TGTGCCAGCAGTGAACAGGTGGGTGACACTGAAGCTTTCTTT; CDR3: CASSEQVGDTEAFF; J: TRBJ1-1; D: NA; size: NA; length: 14; V: TRBV6-1
DNA: TGTGCCAGCACTATGACGGGACTACTATCCTATGGCTACACCTTC; CDR3: CASTMTGLLSYGYTF; J: TRBJ1-2; D: NA; size: once; length: 15; V: TRBV2
DNA: TGTGCCAGCAGCCCTCAGCAGGGTAACTACGAGCAGTACTTC; CDR3: CASSPQQGNYEQYF; J: TRBJ2-7; D: NA; size: NA; length: 14; V: TRBV9
DNA: TGTGCCAGCAGCAGCCGGACTAGAGTCGATGAGCAGTTCTTC; CDR3: CASSSRTRVDEQFF; J: TRBJ2-1; D: TRBD2; size: NA; length: 14; V: TRBV7-9
DNA: TGTGCCAGCTCACCCCTAAGCGGGGGTGGTCAAGAGACCCAGTACTTC; CDR3: CASSPLSGGGQETQYF; J: TRBJ2-5; D: TRBD2; size: NA; length: 16; V: TRBV18
DNA: TGTGCCAGCAGTTTAGCGCAGTCCTCATCCTACGAGCAGTACTTC; CDR3: CASSLAQSSSYEQYF; J: TRBJ2-7; D: NA; size: NA; length: 15; V: TRBV6-1
DNA: TGTGCCAGCAGTGTCACTAGCGGGACAGATACGCAGTATTTT; CDR3: CASSVTSGTDTQYF; J: TRBJ2-3; D: TRBD2; size: NA; length: 14; V: TRBV6-4
DNA: TGCAGCGTCCTCCGACAGGCTGATAACTATGGCTACACCTTC; CDR3: CSVLRQADNYGYTF; J: TRBJ1-2; D: NA; size: NA; length: 14; V: TRBV29-1
DNA: TGTGCCAGCAGCTTAGTTGCCAGGGCTACTGAGCAGTTCTTC; CDR3: CASSLVARATEQFF; J: TRBJ2-1; D: NA; size: once; length: 14; V: TRBV7-9
DNA: TGTGCCAGCAGTTTCGGGATCTCTGGGGCCAACGTCCTGACTTTC; CDR3: CASSFGISGANVLTF; J: TRBJ2-6; D: NA; size: NA; length: 15; V: TRBV28
DNA: TGTGCCAGCACCCAGGGACAGGGGGCTCAGGAACTGTTTTTT; CDR3: CASTQGQGAQELFF; J: TRBJ1-4; D: TRBD1; size: NA; length: 14; V: TRBV7-9
DNA: TGTGCCAGTAGTCTCGTGAGGGATCGAAAAGTATTCTATAGCAATCAGCCCCAGCATTTT; CDR3: CASSLVRDRKVFYSNQPQHF; J: TRBJ1-5; D: NA; size: NA; length: 20; V: TRBV19
DNA: TGTGCCAGCAGTTTATTTGAGGGAGCTAATGAAAAACTGTTTTTT; CDR3: CASSLFEGANEKLFF; J: TRBJ1-4; D: NA; size: NA; length: 15; V: TRBV27
DNA: TGTGCCTGGAGGCCAGGACAGGGGCTGGGTAATGAAAAACTGTTTTTT; CDR3: CAWRPGQGLGNEKLFF; J: TRBJ1-4; D: TRBD1; size: NA; length: 16; V: TRBV30
DNA: TGTGCCAGCAGTGTCCGGGACAGGGGGCAAGAGACCCAGTACTTC; CDR3: CASSVRDRGQETQYF; J: TRBJ2-5; D: TRBD1; size: NA; length: 15; V: TRBV25-1
DNA: TGTGCCAGCAGTTACACGGGACAGATAAACACTGAAGCTTTCTTT; CDR3: CASSYTGQINTEAFF; J: TRBJ1-1; D: TRBD1; size: once; length: 15; V: TRBV6-5
DNA: TGTGCCAGCAGTTCACAGGAGCTCTATGGCTACACCTTC; CDR3: CASSSQELYGYTF; J: TRBJ1-2; D: NA; size: NA; length: 13; V: TRBV27
DNA: TGTGCCAGCAGCCCCCGAGCTGGCAGCGCCATATATTTT; CDR3: CASSPRAGSAIYF; J: TRBJ1-3; D: NA; size: NA; length: 13; V: TRBV11-3
DNA: TGTGCCACGAGACTAGCGGGGGGGCCAGGTGAGCAGTTCTTC; CDR3: CATRLAGGPGEQFF; J: TRBJ2-1; D: TRBD2; size: NA; length: 14; V: TRBV5-4
DNA: TGTGCCAGCAGTTTATCGGGGGGGCAGGTTAGCGGAGGATTCTACGAGCAGTACTTC; CDR3: CASSLSGGQVSGGFYEQYF; J: TRBJ2-7; D: NA; size: NA; length: 19; V: TRBV27
DNA: TGTGCCAGCAGCTTGGATCGGAGGACTAATGAAAAACTGTTTTTT; CDR3: CASSLDRRTNEKLFF; J: TRBJ1-4; D: NA; size: NA; length: 15; V: TRBV11-2
DNA: TGTGCCAGTAGTTTCCGGGACACGGCCTACACAGATACGCAGTATTTT; CDR3: CASSFRDTAYTDTQYF; J: TRBJ2-3; D: NA; size: NA; length: 16; V: TRBV19
DNA: TGTGCCAGTACGGGAGGGACTTACCAAGAGACCCAGTACTTC; CDR3: CASTGGTYQETQYF; J: TRBJ2-5; D: TRBD2; size: NA; length: 14; V: TRBV19
DNA: TGTGCCAGCACCTACTCAGGCCTGGGAGATCTTCTCTTC; CDR3: CASTYSGLGDLLF; J: TRBJ1-2; D: NA; size: NA; length: 13; V: TRBV27
DNA: TGTGCCAGCTCAAGACAGAACACTGAAGCTTTCTTT; CDR3: CASSRQNTEAFF; J: TRBJ1-1; D: NA; size: once; length: 12; V: TRBV18
DNA: TGTGCCTGTCGCAGGGGGAACGCTGAAGCTTTCTTT; CDR3: CACRRGNAEAFF; J: TRBJ1-1; D: TRBD1; size: NA; length: 12; V: TRBV30
DNA: TGTGCCTGGAGTGGTGGAACTACCGCTCACGAGCAGTACTTC; CDR3: CAWSGGTTAHEQYF; J: TRBJ2-7; D: NA; size: NA; length: 14; V: TRBV30
DNA: TGCGCCAGCAGCTCGCCGGGACAGGGGGATGTCGGGGAGCTGTTTTTT; CDR3: CASSSPGQGDVGELFF; J: TRBJ2-2; D: TRBD1; size: NA; length: 16; V: TRBV5-1